The clone carrying this T cell receptor beta chain showed up just once. Across 20 to 25 US areas, participants ranged in age from 18 to 89 years. Categorization into cohorts depended on clinical history that participants reported. The V and J ends lost 11 bases and 2 bases, in that order; junction bases with no gene match: 8. The CDR3 spans 13 residues. CDR1 is SNHLY and CDR2 is FYNNEI in the germline V gene. The sample is drawn from a study of blood T cell repertoires in COVID-19. Study information: Spain, Italy and the United States supplied samples that represented acute and convalescent COVID-19.

This table comes from immunoSEQ multiplex PCR, and its TCRdb copy is limited to in-frame clones, with some not included. This repertoire shows approximately 230,000 clones, approximately 90% found once; its top ten account for about 1.9%. The rearrangement links TRBV2 to TRBJ2-7; 8 bases agree with TRBD1. The sequenced material came from PBMCs or T cells enriched from blood (not recorded which). The source of this sequence is a woman aged 18-30 years who had recovered from COVID-19. The CDR3 here is CAGRRDRTYEQYF. The CDR3, as DNA: TGTGCCGGCCGCCGGGACAGGACCTACGAGCAGTACTTC.